This T cell receptor beta chain was identified during a study of CD8 T cells in ankylosing spondylitis. CDR3 length: 16 residues. From germline, CDR1 is SGHTA and CDR2 FQGNSA. V was pared by 2 bases and J by 2 bases, with 6 bases of the junction left unmatched. Study results and limitations: Blood of patients with ankylosing spondylitis appeared to be characterized by a TCR beta motif of several highly homologous variants.

A single record per CDR3 protein comes from TCRdb applying MiXCR to the 5' RACE reads. The sample records hundreds of thousands of distinct CDR3 sequences, about 11% being singletons. This clonotype appeared a few times. The antigen is not known. The genes are TRBV7-2 and TRBJ2-1; 7 bases align to TRBD2. The receptor's source is a male donor with ankylosing spondylitis. Sequencing was performed on blood, either unsorted or a sorted T cell fraction (not recorded which). The CDR3 nucleotides read TGTGCCAGCAGCTTATCGGGGGGAATCACCTACAATGAGCAGTTCTTC. As protein: CASSLSGGITYNEQFF.